The 2 T cell receptor beta chains presented below share a single source sample, sequenced in a study of blood T cell repertoires in COVID-19. Only in-frame clones appear in the TCRdb table, and some are missing; sequencing was by immunoSEQ multiplex PCR. The sample yields about 22,000 clones, approximately 88% seen once. Material: peripheral blood. The receptors originated from an elderly man with active or convalescent COVID-19.

The V and J genes are TRBV11-2 and TRBJ1-5, with D unclear. V lost 4 bases to trimming and J lost 4 bases, with 8 bases between them. Per the germline V gene, CDR1 is SGHAT and CDR2 is FQNNGV. The CDR3 covers 13 residues. CDR3 DNA: TGTGCCAGCAGCTCACAGAGTAATCAGCCCCAGCATTTT. Translated, it gives CASSSQSNQPQHF.

This sequence joins TRBV7-2 and TRBJ2-7, with D possibly TRBD1 on 5 matching bases. The CDR3 contains 15 residues. Germline-derived CDR1 and CDR2 are SGHTA and FQGNSA. Between the trimmed V and J ends, which lost 1 base and 3 bases, there was a span of 13 bases. Here the CDR3 reads CASSLGTRTFYEQYF. In DNA form, the CDR3 reads TGTGCCAGCAGCTTAGGGACAAGAACCTTCTACGAGCAGTACTTC. The variable domain in full, with the rest retrieved from reference TRBV7-2 and TRBJ2-7, is GAGVSQSPSNKVTEKGKDVELRCDPISGHTALYWYRQSLGQGLEFLIYFQGNSAPDKSGLPSDRFSAERTGGSVSTLTIQRTQQEDSAVYLCASSLGTRTFYEQYFGPGTRLTVT.